This T cell receptor (beta chain) was identified in a study of control samples from healthy donors and cancer patients. CDR1 MGHRA and CDR2 YSYEKL come from the germline V gene. This CDR3 is 13 amino acids long. V was shortened by 7 bases and J by 3 bases, with 10 bases between the two germline ends. TCRdb keeps only in-frame clones here, not all; method: immunoSEQ multiplex PCR. The sample includes 98,000 or so clones, approximately 80% of them seen just once. This receptor was identified in a man between 18 and 29 years old in good health. The specimen was blood. This rearrangement joins TRBV4-1 to TRBJ1-3; D remains unclear. The chain's CDR3 is CASTQTGGNTIYF. Here the CDR3 DNA reads TGCGCCAGCACCCAGACGGGTGGAAACACCATATATTTT.